These 9 T cell receptor beta chains originate from one sample sequenced in a study of graft-versus-host responses after intestinal transplantation. TCRdb's copy holds only in-frame clones and misses some; the assay was immunoSEQ multiplex PCR. The sample has around 120,000 clones, 90% to 95% seen once. For these receptors, no antigen is known. The source was unstimulated CD8+ T cells sorted from spleen or lymph node cells, collected before intestinal transplant. The receptors were sampled from a human donor who received an intestinal transplant.

This rearrangement joins TRBV2 to TRBJ2-7, with D tentatively TRBD1 (6 bases). Trimming pared 2 bases from V and 2 bases from J, leaving 7 bases between. CDR3 length: 13 amino acids. Germline V gene lookup returns CDR1 SNHLY and CDR2 FYNNEI. The CDR3 loop reads CASSEPGAYEQYF. CDR3 in DNA: TGTGCCAGCAGTGAACCAGGGGCCTACGAGCAGTACTTC.

This chain uses TRBV6-5 with TRBJ2-1; 10 positions match TRBD1. V gave up 2 bases and J gave up 5 bases; unmatched junction bases: 3. The CDR3 consists of 15 residues. Per the germline V gene, CDR1 is MNHEY and CDR2 is SVGAGI. CDR3: CASSYRDRGDNEQFF. In DNA form, the CDR3 reads TGTGCCAGCAGTTACCGGGACAGGGGAGACAATGAGCAGTTCTTC.

V is TRBV30 and J is TRBJ1-3; D is unclear. The germline V and J ends were trimmed by 5 bases and 4 bases, with 6 bases remaining between them. The CDR3 consists of 11 residues. The germline V gene has CDR1 GTSNPN and CDR2 SVGIG (reference sequence). As DNA, the CDR3 is TGTGCCTGGCAAGTCGGAAACACCATATATTTT. Translating gives CAWQVGNTIYF.

This clone was recorded only once. This chain links TRBV4-1 with TRBJ1-1; D uncertain. V was cut by 0 bases and J by 1 base, with 9 bases left in between. CDR3 length equals 15 residues. Per the germline V gene, CDR1 is MGHRA and CDR2 is YSYEKL. Written as DNA, the CDR3 is TGCGCCAGCAGCCAAGAGGGGTCGGGGAACACTGAAGCTTTCTTT. It specifies CASSQEGSGNTEAFF.

This rearrangement joins TRBV11-3 to TRBJ2-1; D is undetermined. Per the germline V gene, CDR1 is SGHNT and CDR2 is YENEEA. V was clipped by 5 bases and J by 12 bases, with 14 bases between them. The CDR3 is made up of 12 amino acids. The CDR3 region has the DNA TGTGCCAGCAGCCCCGATGCGGCCCGGCAGTTCTTC. Protein product: CASSPDAARQFF.

The gene calls are TRBV27 and TRBJ1-1; tentative D call: TRBD1 (6 bases). Germline V gene data show CDR1 as MNHEY and CDR2 as SMNVEV (reference sequence). Trimming took off 1 base at V and 3 bases at J, with 15 bases between the two ends. This CDR3 has 16 amino acids. The CDR3 spells CASSLYLQGSDTEAFF. In nucleotides, the CDR3 is TGTGCCAGCAGTTTATACTTACAGGGTAGTGACACTGAAGCTTTCTTT.

This chain connects TRBV6-5 to TRBJ1-5; D call uncertain. The V end was cut by 0 bases, the J end by 1 base, with 7 bases between. Looked up from germline, CDR1 is MNHEY and CDR2 is SVGAGI. The CDR3 has 15 amino acids. CDR3 loop: CASSYSAESNQPQHF. For the CDR3, the DNA is TGTGCCAGCAGTTACTCGGCGGAAAGCAATCAGCCCCAGCATTTT.

As DNA, the CDR3 is TGTGCCAGCAGCGCCGGGCCTTACTATGGCTACACCTTC. Its protein is CASSAGPYYGYTF. The chain combines TRBV5-6 with TRBJ1-2; D is undetermined. Looked up from germline, CDR1 is SGHDT and CDR2 is YYEEEE. V shed 4 bases and J shed 3 bases, with 10 bases lying between them. The CDR3 is made up of 13 amino acids.

The V and J genes are TRBV27 and TRBJ2-1; D not resolved. Trimming took 2 bases from V and 3 from J, leaving 5 bases between them. The CDR3 has 13 amino acids. Germline V gives CDR1 MNHEY, CDR2 SMNVEV (reference sequence). The CDR3 coding sequence is TGTGCCAGCAGTTTAGGGTTCTACAATGAGCAGTTCTTC. It yields the protein CASSLGFYNEQFF.